This T cell receptor (beta chain) was sequenced during a study of shared clonotypes between healthy human individuals. Points on this clone: Antigen: not known.

V shed 0 bases and J shed 3 bases, with 13 bases lying between them. The CDR3 spans 16 residues. Germline V lookup: CDR1 MNHNY, CDR2 SVGAGI (reference sequence). Clones were sequenced by immunoSEQ multiplex PCR, and TCRdb holds only the in-frame ones, with some missing. Of roughly 2.2 million clones in the sample, roughly 92% were seen once. Study-wide points: The study found 4.5% to 5% of naive CD4 clonotypes shared across a few donors.

Material for sequencing was naive CD4+ T cells from PBMCs. Subset defined: CD45RA+ positively selected. This receptor was taken from a man between 18 and 29 years old in good health. Some clones in this sample may be carry-over from other donors' samples. The chain is built from TRBV6-6 and TRBJ2-3; D gene unclear. As DNA, the CDR3 is TGTGCCAGCAGTTACTCAACCCAGGCTCGGACAGATACGCAGTATTTT. This sequence encodes CASSYSTQARTDTQYF.